This T cell receptor beta chain was documented in a study of response to subunit inactivated influenza vaccine. Overall study findings and caveats: It was the authors' suggestion that each seasonal influenza vaccination recruits few new T cells.

A remark on this clonotype: As yet, its antigen is unknown.

V gave up 0 bases and J gave up 5 bases; unmatched junction bases: 7. This CDR3 contains 16 residues. Germline V CDR1 and CDR2: SGHTA, FQGNSA. TCRdb analysed the RT-PCR reads with MiXCR anew, one entry per CDR3 protein. The data show about half a million distinct CDR3 sequences, 7.5% to 8.5% seen once. The sequenced sample was PBMCs from blood, obtained roughly 24 months after vaccination. The chain is built from TRBV7-2 and TRBJ2-5; 9 bases line up with TRBD2. The source is a man aged 45-69 years who received an inactivated influenza vaccine. The DNA of the CDR3 is TGTGCCAGCAGCTTAGCGCGAGCGGGAGGAATTGAGACCCAGTACTTC. As protein: CASSLARAGGIETQYF.